This T cell receptor (beta chain) was observed in a study of blood T cell repertoires in COVID-19. Assay: immunoSEQ multiplex PCR; the TCRdb copy retains only in-frame clones and omits some. Of just over 80,000 clones detected, more than 65% appear once; the ten largest clones hold roughly a fifth. V dropped 3 bases and J dropped 5 bases, with 16 bases sitting between them. This CDR3 contains 15 residues. Germline V gives CDR1 MGHRA, CDR2 YSYEKL. This clone was picked up one time. The source of this sequence is a woman aged 80 or over with active or convalescent COVID-19. The sequenced material came from peripheral blood. V gene TRBV4-1 combines with J gene TRBJ1-1; a possible D gene is TRBD1 (6 bases). The CDR3 is CASSQGTWGSTEAFF. CDR3 DNA: TGCGCCAGCAGCCAGGGGACATGGGGAAGTACTGAAGCTTTCTTT.